This paragraph reports one T cell receptor beta chain. Its target is not known. This sample is drawn from a study of cytomegalovirus exposure and HLA in healthy donors. Healthy bone marrow donors supplied every sample. Use of 60 Vbeta and 13 Jbeta primers characterized the PCR. TCRdb's table, derived via immunoSEQ multiplex PCR, lists solely in-frame clones and lacks some. Of about 150,000 clones listed, roughly 77% are singletons. Notes on the study in general: The study recorded 150 to 200 TCR beta chains that were cytomegalovirus-associated. Earlier findings revealed that most TCR beta V segments proved productive either about 90% or about 30% of the time. Apart from CMV serostatus, no immune exposure information was available.

Germline V lookup: CDR1 MNHNS, CDR2 SASEGT. CDR3 length: 13 amino acids. Germline trimming cut 9 bases from V and 3 bases from J; bases unmatched to any gene: 8. The sequence came from a man aged 25-45 years in good health and CMV-seropositive. Sequenced input: PBMCs. The J gene is TRBJ2-7, the V gene TRBV6-1; 7 bases are a match to TRBD2. The CDR3 sequence: CASEAWEGYEQYF. The CDR3 nucleotides are TGTGCCAGTGAAGCCTGGGAGGGCTACGAGCAGTACTTC.